Shown below are 2 T cell receptor beta chains from a single sample sequenced in a study of Ad26.COV2.S vaccination and SARS-CoV-2 variants. Treatment described: about 20 received Ad26.COV2.S at low or high dose, single or two shots; a few received placebo; per-sample allocation not given. Collection of samples fell on day 63 after the first vaccine or placebo injection. The method was immunoSEQ multiplex PCR; TCRdb's version includes in-frame clones alone and lacks a portion of them. The sample shows a few hundred thousand clones, roughly four fifths of them seen only once. The sample was peripheral blood, taken in a trial of Ad26.COV2.S vaccine versus placebo. The receptors were sampled from a person between 18 and 65 years old who received the Ad26.COV2.S COVID-19 vaccine or a placebo.

This chain links TRBV7-2 with TRBJ1-2; D is undetermined. CDR1 and CDR2 (germline): SGHTA, FQGNSA. The CDR3 sequence is 15 residues long. Trimming removed 5 bases from V and 2 bases from J, with 15 bases in between. The CDR3 protein is CASSARDFSNYGYTF. DNA of the CDR3: TGTGCCAGCAGCGCCCGGGATTTTTCGAACTATGGCTACACCTTC.

The chain uses TRBV27 and TRBJ1-6; 7 bases are shared with TRBD1. Per the germline V gene, CDR1 is MNHEY and CDR2 is SMNVEV (reference sequence). This CDR3 has 14 amino acids. V was clipped by 7 bases and J by 6 bases; unmatched bases: 6. CDR3 sequence: CASNRQGINSPLHF. In DNA, the CDR3 is TGTGCCAGCAATCGACAGGGAATTAATTCACCCCTCCACTTT.